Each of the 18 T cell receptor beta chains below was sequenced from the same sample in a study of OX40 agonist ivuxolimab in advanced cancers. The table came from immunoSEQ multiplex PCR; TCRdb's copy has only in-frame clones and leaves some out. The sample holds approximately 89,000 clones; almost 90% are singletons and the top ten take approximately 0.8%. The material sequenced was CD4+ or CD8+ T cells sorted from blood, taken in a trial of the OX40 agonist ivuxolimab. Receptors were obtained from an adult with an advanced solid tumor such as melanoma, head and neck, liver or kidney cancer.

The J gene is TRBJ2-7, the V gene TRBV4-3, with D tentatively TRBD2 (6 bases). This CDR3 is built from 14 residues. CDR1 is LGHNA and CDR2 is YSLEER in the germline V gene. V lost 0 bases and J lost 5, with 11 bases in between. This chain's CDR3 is CASSQEAGGNEQYF. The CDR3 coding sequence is TGCGCCAGCAGCCAAGAGGCCGGAGGGAACGAGCAGTACTTC.

CDR3 bases: TGTGCCAGTAGCACTACAGGGACCGGGGAGCTGTTTTTT. Amino acids: CASSTTGTGELFF. The V and J genes are TRBV19 and TRBJ2-2, with D possibly matching TRBD1 (6 bases). This CDR3 is 13 amino acids long. CDR1 and CDR2 from the germline V gene are LNHDA and SQIVND (reference sequence). V shed 6 bases and J shed 5 bases, with 10 bases lying between them.

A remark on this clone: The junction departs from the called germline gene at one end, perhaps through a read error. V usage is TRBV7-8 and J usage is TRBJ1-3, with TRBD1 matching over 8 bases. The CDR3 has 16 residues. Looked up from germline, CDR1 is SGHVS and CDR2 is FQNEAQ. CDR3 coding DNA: TGTGCCAGCAGTTTAGGGACAGGCCACTCTGGAAACACCATATATTTT. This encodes CASSLGTGHSGNTIYF.

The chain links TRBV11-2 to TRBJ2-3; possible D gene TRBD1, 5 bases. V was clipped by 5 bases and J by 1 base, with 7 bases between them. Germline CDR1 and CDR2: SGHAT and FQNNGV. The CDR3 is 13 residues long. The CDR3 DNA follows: TGTGCCAGCAGCGACAGCGGCACAGATACGCAGTATTTT. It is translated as CASSDSGTDTQYF.

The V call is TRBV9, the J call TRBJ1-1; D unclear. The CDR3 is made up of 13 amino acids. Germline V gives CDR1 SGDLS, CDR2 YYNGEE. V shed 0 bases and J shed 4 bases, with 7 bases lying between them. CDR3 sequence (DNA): TGTGCCAGCAGCGTAGGGTCGGCCACTGAAGCTTTCTTT. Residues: CASSVGSATEAFF.

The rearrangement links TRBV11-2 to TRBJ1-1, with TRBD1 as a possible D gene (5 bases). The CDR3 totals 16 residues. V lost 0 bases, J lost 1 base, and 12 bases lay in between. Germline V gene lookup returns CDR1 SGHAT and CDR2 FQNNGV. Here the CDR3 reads CASSLDLGGWNTEAFF. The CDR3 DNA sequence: TGTGCCAGCAGCTTAGATCTGGGGGGTTGGAACACTGAAGCTTTCTTT.

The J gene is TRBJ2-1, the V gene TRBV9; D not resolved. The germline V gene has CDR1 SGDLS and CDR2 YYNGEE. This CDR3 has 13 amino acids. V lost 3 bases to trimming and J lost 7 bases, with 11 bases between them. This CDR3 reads CASSAIIGNEQFF. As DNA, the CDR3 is TGTGCCAGCAGCGCCATAATCGGGAATGAGCAGTTCTTC.

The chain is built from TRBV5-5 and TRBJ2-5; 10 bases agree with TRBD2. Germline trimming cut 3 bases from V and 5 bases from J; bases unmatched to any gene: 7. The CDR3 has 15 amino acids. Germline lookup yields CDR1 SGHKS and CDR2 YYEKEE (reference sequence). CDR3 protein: CASSSGLAGAETQYF. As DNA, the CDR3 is TGTGCCAGCAGCTCGGGGCTAGCGGGAGCTGAGACCCAGTACTTC.

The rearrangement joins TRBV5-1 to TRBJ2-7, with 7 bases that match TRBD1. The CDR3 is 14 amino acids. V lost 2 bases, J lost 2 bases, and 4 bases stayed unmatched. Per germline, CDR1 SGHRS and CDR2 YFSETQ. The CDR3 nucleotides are TGCGCCAGCAGCTTCGCGCAGGGGGCCTACGAGCAGTACTTC. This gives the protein CASSFAQGAYEQYF.

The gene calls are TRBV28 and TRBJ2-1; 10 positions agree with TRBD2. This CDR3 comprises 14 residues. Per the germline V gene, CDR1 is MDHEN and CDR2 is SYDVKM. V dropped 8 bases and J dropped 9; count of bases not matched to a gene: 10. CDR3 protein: CASAPSGSLSEQFF. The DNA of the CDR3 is TGTGCCAGCGCTCCTAGCGGGAGTTTGTCTGAGCAGTTCTTC.

The CDR3 sequence is CASREREGTDTQYF. CDR3 coding DNA: TGTGCCAGCAGGGAGCGGGAGGGCACAGATACGCAGTATTTT. The chain combines TRBV2 with TRBJ2-3; 9 positions agree with TRBD2. This CDR3 spans 14 amino acids. Germline loops: CDR1 SNHLY, CDR2 FYNNEI. V lost 6 bases to trimming and J lost 1 base; unmatched junction nucleotides: 2. Full variable domain (remainder filled in from reference TRBV2 and TRBJ2-3): EPEVTQTPSHQVTQMGQEVILRCVPISNHLYFYWYRQILGQKVEFLVSFYNNEISEKSEIFDDQFSVERPDGSNFTLKIRSTKLEDSAMYFCASREREGTDTQYFGPGTRLTVL.

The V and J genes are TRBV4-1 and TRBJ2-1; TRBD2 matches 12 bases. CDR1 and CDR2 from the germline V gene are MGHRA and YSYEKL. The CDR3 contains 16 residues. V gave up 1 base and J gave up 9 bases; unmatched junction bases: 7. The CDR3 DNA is TGCGCCAGCAGCCAAGTTTCACTAGCGGGAGGATTTGAGCAGTTCTTC. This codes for CASSQVSLAGGFEQFF.

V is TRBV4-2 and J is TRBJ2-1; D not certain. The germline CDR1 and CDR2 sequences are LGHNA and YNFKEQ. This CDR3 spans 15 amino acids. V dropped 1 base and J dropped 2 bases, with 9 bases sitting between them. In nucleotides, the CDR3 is TGTGCCAGCAGCCAAGTCAGGCTAGCCTACAATGAGCAGTTCTTC. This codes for CASSQVRLAYNEQFF.

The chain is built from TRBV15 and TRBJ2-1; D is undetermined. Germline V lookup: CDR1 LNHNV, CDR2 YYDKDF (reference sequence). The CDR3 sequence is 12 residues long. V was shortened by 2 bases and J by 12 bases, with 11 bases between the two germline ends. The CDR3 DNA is TGTGCCACCAGCAGAACGGACGGCGGGCAGTTCTTC. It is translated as CATSRTDGGQFF. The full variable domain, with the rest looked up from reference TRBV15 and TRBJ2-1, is DAMVIQNPRYQVTQFGKPVTLSCSQTLNHNVMYWYQQKSSQAPKLLFHYYDKDFNNEADTPDNFQSRRPNTSFCFLDIRSPGLGDTAMYLCATSRTDGGQFFGPGTRLTVL.

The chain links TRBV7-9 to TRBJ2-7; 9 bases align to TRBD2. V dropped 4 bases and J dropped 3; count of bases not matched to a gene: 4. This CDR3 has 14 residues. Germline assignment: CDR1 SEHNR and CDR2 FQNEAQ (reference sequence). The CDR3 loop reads CASSSVAGVYEQYF. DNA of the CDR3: TGTGCCAGCAGCTCCGTAGCGGGGGTCTACGAGCAGTACTTC.

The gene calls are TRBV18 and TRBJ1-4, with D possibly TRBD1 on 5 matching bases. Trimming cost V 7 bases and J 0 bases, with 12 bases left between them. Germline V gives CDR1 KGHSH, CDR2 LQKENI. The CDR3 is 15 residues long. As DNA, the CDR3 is TGTGCCAGCTTACAGGACCGATCAACTAATGAAAAACTGTTTTTT. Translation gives CASLQDRSTNEKLFF.

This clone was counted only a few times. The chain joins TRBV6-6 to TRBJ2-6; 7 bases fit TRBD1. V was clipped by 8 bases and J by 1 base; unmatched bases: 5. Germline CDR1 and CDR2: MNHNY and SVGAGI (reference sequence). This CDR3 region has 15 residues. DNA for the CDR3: TGTGCCAGCTCCGACAGGGCATCTGGGGCCAACGTCCTGACTTTC. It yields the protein CASSDRASGANVLTF.

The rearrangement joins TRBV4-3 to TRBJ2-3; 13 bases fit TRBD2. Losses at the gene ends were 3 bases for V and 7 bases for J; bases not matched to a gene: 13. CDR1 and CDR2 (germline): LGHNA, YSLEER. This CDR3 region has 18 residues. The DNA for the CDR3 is TGCGCCAGCAGCCAGACCCCACTTATGACTAGCGGGAGGTATACGCAGTATTTT. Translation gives CASSQTPLMTSGRYTQYF.